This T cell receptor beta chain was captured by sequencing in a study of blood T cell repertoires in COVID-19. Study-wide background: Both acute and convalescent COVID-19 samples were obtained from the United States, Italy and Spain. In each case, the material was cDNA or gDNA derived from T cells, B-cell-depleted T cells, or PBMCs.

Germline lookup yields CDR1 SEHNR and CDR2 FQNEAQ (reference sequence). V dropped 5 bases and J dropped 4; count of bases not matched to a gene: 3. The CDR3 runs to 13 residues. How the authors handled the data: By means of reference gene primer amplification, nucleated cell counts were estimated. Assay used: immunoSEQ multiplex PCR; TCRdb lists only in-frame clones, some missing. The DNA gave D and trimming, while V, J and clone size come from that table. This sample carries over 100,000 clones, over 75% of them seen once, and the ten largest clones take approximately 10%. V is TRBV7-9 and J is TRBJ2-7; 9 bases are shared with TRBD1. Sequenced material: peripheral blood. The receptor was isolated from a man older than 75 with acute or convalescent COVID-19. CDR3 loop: CASSRTGAYEQYF. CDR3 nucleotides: TGTGCCAGCAGCCGGACAGGGGCGTACGAGCAGTACTTC.